These T cell receptor beta chains were read from a single sample in a study of blood T cell repertoires in COVID-19. Sequencing used immunoSEQ multiplex PCR; TCRdb keeps in-frame clones, though not all of them. The sample holds just under 40,000 clones, around 87% seen once. Sequenced input: peripheral blood. All receptors derive from a man aged 50 or older with active or convalescent COVID-19. Each CDR3 is given without its conserved first and last residue. Where a row states a size, it is once, few, many or the class of an expanded clone; other rows omit it.

v_gene: TRBV19; j_gene: TRBJ1-1; abundance: .; len: 12; CDR3aa: ASTMGGLNTEAF
v_gene: TRBV5-8; j_gene: TRBJ1-1; abundance: .; len: 14; CDR3aa: ASSPDRGRWDTEAF
v_gene: TRBV7-2; j_gene: TRBJ2-2; abundance: .; len: 15; CDR3aa: ASSIVAGRANTGELF
v_gene: TRBV15; j_gene: TRBJ2-1; abundance: .; len: 13; CDR3aa: ATSARLAGGNEQF
v_gene: TRBV19; j_gene: TRBJ2-2; abundance: .; len: 13; CDR3aa: ASSMAGTLTGELF
v_gene: TRBV28; j_gene: TRBJ1-2; abundance: .; len: 11; CDR3aa: ASSTVINYGYT
v_gene: TRBV29-1; j_gene: TRBJ2-3; abundance: .; len: 12; CDR3aa: SVKSAGSTGTQY
v_gene: TRBV6-4; j_gene: TRBJ2-3; abundance: .; len: 11; CDR3aa: ASSVGPTDTQY
v_gene: TRBV10-3; j_gene: TRBJ2-5; abundance: .; len: 14; CDR3aa: AIKVGLGTLQETQY
v_gene: TRBV7-3; j_gene: TRBJ1-1; abundance: .; len: 11; CDR3aa: ASSLQRQTEAF
v_gene: TRBV5-5; j_gene: TRBJ2-3; abundance: .; len: 13; CDR3aa: ASLLSPSTTDTQY
v_gene: TRBV6-5; j_gene: TRBJ2-1; abundance: few; len: 10; CDR3aa: ASSPPSAEQF
v_gene: TRBV27; j_gene: TRBJ1-4; abundance: .; len: 11; CDR3aa: ASSTGTNEKLF
v_gene: TRBV2; j_gene: TRBJ1-5; abundance: .; len: 12; CDR3aa: ASRSTFTDQPQH
v_gene: TRBV24-1; j_gene: TRBJ1-5; abundance: .; len: 11; CDR3aa: ATSVQGKQPQH
v_gene: TRBV28; j_gene: TRBJ1-4; abundance: .; len: 11; CDR3aa: ASSSPTNEKLF
v_gene: TRBV18; j_gene: TRBJ2-5; abundance: once; len: 11; CDR3aa: ASSPGGQETQY
v_gene: TRBV19; j_gene: TRBJ2-5; abundance: .; len: 11; CDR3aa: ASSITQAETQY
v_gene: TRBV4-1; j_gene: TRBJ1-1; abundance: once; len: 15; CDR3aa: ASSPPRGNSLNTEAF
v_gene: TRBV3-1/TRBV3-2; j_gene: TRBJ2-1; abundance: .; len: 12; CDR3aa: ASSQGPGYHEQF
v_gene: TRBV5-4; j_gene: TRBJ1-2; abundance: .; len: 14; CDR3aa: ASSLPYDRGNYGYT
v_gene: TRBV30; j_gene: TRBJ2-7; abundance: .; len: 11; CDR3aa: AYRTSGTYEQY
v_gene: TRBV7-6; j_gene: TRBJ1-3; abundance: once; len: 14; CDR3aa: ASSPRITASGNTIY
v_gene: TRBV5-8; j_gene: TRBJ2-1; abundance: once; len: 9; CDR3aa: ASSGFNEQF
v_gene: TRBV5-8; j_gene: TRBJ1-5; abundance: .; len: 12; CDR3aa: ASSTGTGYQPQH
v_gene: TRBV7-2; j_gene: TRBJ1-2; abundance: few; len: 11; CDR3aa: ASTKGRDLGYT
v_gene: TRBV9; j_gene: TRBJ2-2; abundance: .; len: 18; CDR3aa: ASSVGPLGTGGLVTGELF
v_gene: TRBV6-4; j_gene: TRBJ2-1; abundance: .; len: 14; CDR3aa: ASSFRGTGGLDEQF
v_gene: TRBV7-3; j_gene: TRBJ2-3; abundance: .; len: 13; CDR3aa: ASSLRGGSTDTQY
v_gene: TRBV6-6; j_gene: TRBJ1-2; abundance: once; len: 10; CDR3aa: ASTQQDYGYT
v_gene: TRBV27; j_gene: TRBJ2-1; abundance: few; len: 11; CDR3aa: ASSLTGPDEQF
v_gene: TRBV4-1; j_gene: TRBJ2-1; abundance: .; len: 15; CDR3aa: ASSSPAVGSSYNEQF
v_gene: TRBV28; j_gene: TRBJ1-1; abundance: .; len: 14; CDR3aa: ASSLTGQTMNTEAF
v_gene: TRBV19; j_gene: TRBJ2-1; abundance: .; len: 12; CDR3aa: ASSKFTSGDRWF
v_gene: TRBV5-4; j_gene: TRBJ2-2; abundance: .; len: 14; CDR3aa: ASSQGQGANTGELF
v_gene: TRBV5-1; j_gene: TRBJ1-4; abundance: .; len: 12; CDR3aa: ASSSRGGGEKLF
v_gene: TRBV5-1; j_gene: TRBJ2-7; abundance: .; len: 10; CDR3aa: ASSPTGYEQY
v_gene: TRBV7-9; j_gene: TRBJ2-2; abundance: .; len: 13; CDR3aa: ASSFPGTNTGELF
v_gene: TRBV27; j_gene: TRBJ2-7; abundance: .; len: 12; CDR3aa: ASRSGTGDYEQY
v_gene: TRBV5-4; j_gene: TRBJ2-1; abundance: .; len: 13; CDR3aa: ASSLVRGGADEQF
v_gene: TRBV3-1/TRBV3-2; j_gene: TRBJ1-2; abundance: .; len: 11; CDR3aa: ASSLGRYYGYT
v_gene: TRBV28; j_gene: TRBJ2-5; abundance: .; len: 13; CDR3aa: ASTMTSGKVETQY
v_gene: TRBV11-2; j_gene: TRBJ1-1; abundance: .; len: 11; CDR3aa: ASRQAQNTEAF
v_gene: TRBV18; j_gene: TRBJ1-1; abundance: once; len: 13; CDR3aa: ASSPPSTGNTEAF
v_gene: TRBV2; j_gene: TRBJ2-3; abundance: .; len: 10; CDR3aa: ASSASEDTQY
v_gene: TRBV6-5; j_gene: TRBJ1-6; abundance: .; len: 12; CDR3aa: ASSYSGGNSPLH
v_gene: TRBV19; j_gene: TRBJ2-1; abundance: .; len: 13; CDR3aa: ASSILGTVYNEQF
v_gene: TRBV18; j_gene: TRBJ1-6; abundance: .; len: 13; CDR3aa: ASSPMARDDSPLH
v_gene: TRBV6-6; j_gene: TRBJ1-2; abundance: .; len: 13; CDR3aa: ASSPQGSANYGYT
v_gene: TRBV19; j_gene: TRBJ2-6; abundance: .; len: 14; CDR3aa: ASRQVGSSGANVLT
v_gene: TRBV5-5; j_gene: TRBJ2-7; abundance: .; len: 10; CDR3aa: ASSSAGYEQY
v_gene: TRBV3-1/TRBV3-2; j_gene: TRBJ1-3; abundance: once; len: 13; CDR3aa: ASSQDGGVGNTIY
v_gene: TRBV12-3/TRBV12-4; j_gene: TRBJ1-1; abundance: .; len: 11; CDR3aa: ASTLDSRTEAF
v_gene: TRBV19; j_gene: TRBJ2-5; abundance: .; len: 14; CDR3aa: ASSLRVSGGQETQY
v_gene: TRBV27; j_gene: TRBJ2-3; abundance: .; len: 13; CDR3aa: ASSLEGASTDTQY